These 25 T cell receptor beta chains originate from one sample sequenced in a study of Ad26.COV2.S vaccination and SARS-CoV-2 variants. Only in-frame clones appear in the TCRdb table, and some are missing; sequencing was by immunoSEQ multiplex PCR. The sample lists under 500,000 clones; about 92% were seen once. Treatment denoted: roughly 18 received Ad26.COV2.S at low or high dose, single or two shots; about five received placebo; per-sample allocation not given. On day 63 after the first injection, vaccine and placebo recipients gave samples. The specimen comprised peripheral blood, sampled in a trial of Ad26.COV2.S vaccine versus placebo. These receptors were obtained from a person between 18 and 59 years old who received the Ad26.COV2.S COVID-19 vaccine or a placebo.

The chain employs TRBV6-6 and TRBJ1-2; 11 bases agree with TRBD1. CDR3 length: 14 residues. The germline CDR1 and CDR2 sequences are MNHNY and SVGAGI (reference sequence). V lost 6 bases and J lost 8; bases outside the gene matches: 8. For the CDR3, the DNA is TGTGCCAGCAGCGAAAGGGACAGGGGGGGAGGCTACACCTTC. Encoded protein: CASSERDRGGGYTF.

V is TRBV2 and J is TRBJ2-2; D gene unclear. CDR3 size: 14 residues. Trimming cost V 0 bases and J 7 bases, with 9 bases left between them. CDR1 is SNHLY, CDR2 FYNNEI, per germline. CDR3 residues: CASSEAHAIGELFF. The CDR3 bases are TGTGCCAGCAGTGAAGCCCACGCGATCGGGGAGCTGTTTTTT.

In regard to this clone: The sample holds other DNA sequences that translate to the same CDR3. The V gene is TRBV6-5, the J gene TRBJ1-4; a possible D gene is TRBD1 (5 bases). This CDR3 comprises 15 residues. Trimming took off 0 bases at V and 2 bases at J, with 7 bases between the two ends. Looked up from germline, CDR1 is MNHEY and CDR2 is SVGAGI. Here the CDR3 reads CASSYSGGTNEKLFF. The CDR3 DNA follows: TGTGCCAGCAGTTACTCGGGGGGGACTAATGAAAAACTGTTTTTT.

V gene TRBV7-9 combines with J gene TRBJ2-3, with 9 bases lining up with TRBD2. Germline V gene sequence: CDR1 SEHNR, CDR2 FQNEAQ (reference sequence). Trimming cost V 3 bases and J 1 base; bases outside gene matches: 5. The CDR3 extends over 16 amino acids. The CDR3 region has the DNA TGTGCCAGCAGCTTGCAAAGCGGGGGGCGCACAGATACGCAGTATTTT. This codes for CASSLQSGGRTDTQYF.

J is TRBJ2-6 and V is TRBV15; a weak D match, TRBD2 (6 bases). The length of the CDR3 is 16 residues. The V end was cut by 1 base, the J end by 3 bases, with 10 bases between. Germline CDR1 is LNHNV and CDR2 is YYDKDF (reference sequence). CDR3 coding DNA: TGTGCCACCAGCAGAGTGGAGGGCTATGGGGCCAACGTCCTGACTTTC. Translated: CATSRVEGYGANVLTF.

The rearrangement links TRBV6-4 to TRBJ2-2; D tentatively fits TRBD1 or TRBD2 (5 bases each). CDR1 and CDR2 from the germline V gene are MRHNA and SNTAGT. CDR3 length: 15 residues. Trimming pared 4 bases from V and 1 base from J, leaving 10 bases between. DNA for the CDR3: TGTGCCAGCAGTGTTGTTGGGGGGAACACCGGGGAGCTGTTTTTT. Its protein product is CASSVVGGNTGELFF.

This clone is a singleton in its sample. The chain combines TRBV7-6 with TRBJ2-5; TRBD1 might be the D (5 bases). The germline V gene has CDR1 SGHVS and CDR2 FNYEAQ. The V gene lost 4 bases and the J gene lost 1 base, with 10 bases spanning the gap. CDR3 length: 14 residues. DNA of the CDR3: TGTGCCAGCAGCTCAACAGGCACCCAAGAGACCCAGTACTTC. It is translated as CASSSTGTQETQYF. The whole variable domain, filled in from reference TRBV7-6 and TRBJ2-5, reads GAGVSQSPRYKVTKRGQDVALRCDPISGHVSLYWYRQALGQGPEFLTYFNYEAQQDKSGLPNDRFSAERPEGSISTLTIQRTEQRDSAMYRCASSSTGTQETQYFGPGTRLLVL.

This clone was detected only a few times. The rearrangement joins TRBV4-3 to TRBJ2-6; D gene uncertain. The V end was cut by 0 bases, the J end by 1 base, with 4 bases between. The CDR3 contains 15 residues. Germline CDR1 is LGHNA and CDR2 is YSLEER. CDR3 protein: CASSQDGSGANVLTF. CDR3 coding DNA: TGCGCCAGCAGCCAAGATGGATCTGGGGCCAACGTCCTGACTTTC.

The chain joins TRBV12-3 or TRBV12-4 to TRBJ1-2; TRBD1 is a possible D gene (5 bases). Trimming took 7 bases from V and 4 from J, leaving 10 bases between them. The CDR3 totals 12 residues. In DNA form, the CDR3 reads TGTGCCAGCACTACCGGGACCTATGGCTACACCTTC. It yields the protein CASTTGTYGYTF.

The V and J genes are TRBV18 and TRBJ2-2; 8 bases match TRBD1. The CDR3 is 16 amino acids. The junction had 3 bases not matched to a gene; V was cut back by 3 bases and J by 0 bases. The germline V gene encodes CDR1 KGHSH and CDR2 LQKENI. CDR3 sequence (DNA): TGTGCCAGCTCACCTTGGACAGGGCCGAACACCGGGGAGCTGTTTTTT. Translation: CASSPWTGPNTGELFF.

The chain has TRBV28 and TRBJ1-5; no reliable D call. Germline V lookup: CDR1 MDHEN, CDR2 SYDVKM. V was clipped by 7 bases and J by 1 base, with 14 bases between them. CDR3 length: 15 residues. The CDR3 here is CASTPAGWSNQPQHF. The CDR3 DNA reads as TGTGCCAGCACCCCCGCGGGTTGGAGCAATCAGCCCCAGCATTTT.

V and J are TRBV6-5 and TRBJ2-1, with TRBD2 as a possible D gene (5 bases). Germline V gene data show CDR1 as MNHEY and CDR2 as SVGAGI. The CDR3 spans 15 residues. V was pared by 8 bases and J by 0 bases, with 14 bases between. CDR3 nucleotide sequence: TGTGCCAGCGGTCGGGTGGCGGGCTCCTACAATGAGCAGTTCTTC. Residues: CASGRVAGSYNEQFF.

The V and J genes are TRBV7-2 and TRBJ1-5; perhaps TRBD1 as D (6 bases). The CDR3 is made up of 15 amino acids. V gave up 7 bases and J gave up 2 bases, with 15 bases separating them. Germline CDR1 SGHTA, CDR2 FQGNSA. This CDR3 is CASKQMDSGNQPQHF. In DNA, the CDR3 is TGTGCCAGCAAACAAATGGACAGTGGCAATCAGCCCCAGCATTTT.

J is TRBJ2-7 and V is TRBV27; 10 bases map to TRBD1. Germline CDR1 MNHEY, CDR2 SMNVEV (reference sequence). The CDR3 sequence is 12 residues long. V was pared by 9 bases and J by 4 bases, with 3 bases of the junction left unmatched. CDR3 sequence: CASRDRGYEQYF. For the CDR3, the DNA is TGTGCCAGTCGGGACAGGGGATACGAGCAGTACTTC.

This clone was recorded only once. The V gene is TRBV14, the J gene TRBJ2-3, with 13 positions matching TRBD2. The ends lost 2 bases at V and 4 bases at J; junction bases unmatched: 9. CDR3 size: 18 residues. Germline CDR1 is SGHDN and CDR2 is FVKESK. The CDR3 is CASSQLTTSGGGSDTQYF. CDR3 coding DNA: TGTGCCAGCAGCCAACTGACCACTAGCGGGGGGGGATCAGATACGCAGTATTTT.

The chain employs TRBV19 and TRBJ2-6; D tentatively reads TRBD1 or TRBD2 (6 bases each). Germline CDR1 reads LNHDA; CDR2 reads SQIVND (reference sequence). V lost 3 bases and J 0 bases, leaving 18 bases between the germline ends. The CDR3 contains 19 residues. CDR3 in DNA: TGTGCCAGTAGTATCTTCGGGGGCAGGGGAGTCTCTGGGGCCAACGTCCTGACTTTC. Translated: CASSIFGGRGVSGANVLTF.

The chain has TRBV9 and TRBJ2-3, with 9 positions matching TRBD2. Trimming cost V 4 bases and J 6 bases; bases outside gene matches: 6. Germline CDR1 SGDLS, CDR2 YYNGEE. CDR3 length: 14 amino acids. The CDR3 here is CASSKGGTSDTQYF. The CDR3 DNA reads as TGTGCCAGCAGCAAAGGGGGGACTAGCGATACGCAGTATTTT.

The chain has TRBV6-5 and TRBJ1-1; TRBD1 might be the D (5 bases). The CDR3 consists of 11 residues. Germline V lookup: CDR1 MNHEY, CDR2 SVGAGI. Trimming removed 2 bases at V and 8 bases at J, with 6 bases between. The CDR3 here is CASSYAGEAFF. The CDR3 DNA reads TGTGCCAGCAGTTACGCAGGGGAAGCTTTCTTT.

The chain joins TRBV7-2 to TRBJ1-2; 11 bases agree with TRBD1. Germline V gene lookup returns CDR1 SGHTA and CDR2 FQGNSA. This CDR3 spans 16 amino acids. The V segment lost 4 bases and the J segment 5 bases; nucleotides outside the gene matches: 9. CDR3 nucleotide sequence: TGTGCCAGCAGCTCGACCTTCGGGACAGGGGGGTATGGCTACACCTTC. Amino acid sequence: CASSSTFGTGGYGYTF. The variable domain in full, completed from reference TRBV7-2 and TRBJ1-2, reads GAGVSQSPSNKVTEKGKDVELRCDPISGHTALYWYRQSLGQGLEFLIYFQGNSAPDKSGLPSDRFSAERTGGSVSTLTIQRTQQEDSAVYLCASSSTFGTGGYGYTFGSGTRLTVV.

The rearrangement uses TRBV5-1 and TRBJ2-7; 8 bases fit TRBD1. Germline V CDR1 and CDR2: SGHRS, YFSETQ. The CDR3 covers 15 residues. V lost 4 bases and J lost 3; bases outside the gene matches: 9. The CDR3 spells CASSTGQGGYYEQYF. The CDR3 nucleotides read TGCGCCAGCAGCACCGGACAGGGAGGATACTACGAGCAGTACTTC.

The chain joins TRBV6-6 to TRBJ2-6, with 10 bases lining up with TRBD1. This CDR3 region has 18 residues. The germline V gene has CDR1 MNHNY and CDR2 SVGAGI (reference sequence). The V gene end was trimmed by 5 bases and the J gene end by 4 bases; junction bases not matched to a gene: 11. CDR3 in DNA: TGTGCCAGCAGTCGACTCCGGGACAGGGGAGCCGGGGCCAACGTCCTGACTTTC. Its translation: CASSRLRDRGAGANVLTF.

This chain joins TRBV5-5 and TRBJ1-2, with 12 nucleotides matching TRBD1. This CDR3 has 16 amino acids. V trimming: 1 base; J trimming: 7 bases; junction bases outside the gene matches: 8. Germline CDR1 and CDR2: SGHKS and YYEKEE (reference sequence). CDR3 loop: CASSLRGQGASSGYTF. The CDR3 region has the DNA TGTGCCAGCAGCTTGAGGGGACAGGGGGCATCGAGTGGCTACACCTTC. Drawing the rest from reference TRBV5-5 and TRBJ1-2, the complete variable domain is DAGVTQSPTHLIKTRGQQVTLRCSPISGHKSVSWYQQVLGQGPQFIFQYYEKEERGRGNFPDRFSARQFPNYSSELNVNALLLGDSALYLCASSLRGQGASSGYTFGSGTRLTVV.

J is TRBJ1-2 and V is TRBV19, with D uncertain. Between the trimmed V and J ends, which lost 6 bases and 2 bases, there was a span of 7 bases. The CDR3 spans 12 residues. Germline V gene sequence: CDR1 LNHDA, CDR2 SQIVND (reference sequence). CDR3 loop: CASRTRNYGYTF. In DNA, the CDR3 is TGTGCCAGTAGAACACGGAACTATGGCTACACCTTC.

The sample holds one count of this clone. The chain has TRBV11-2 and TRBJ2-7, with D unresolved. Per germline, CDR1 SGHAT and CDR2 FQNNGV. V dropped 1 base and J dropped 5 bases, with 12 bases sitting between them. The CDR3 contains 14 residues. Here the CDR3 reads CASSLGGRVNEQYF. The CDR3 DNA is TGTGCCAGCAGCTTAGGAGGTAGGGTAAACGAGCAGTACTTC.

V and J are TRBV3-1 (or the pseudogene TRBV3-2) and TRBJ2-5; TRBD1 aligns across 9 bases. The CDR3 spans 16 residues. V lost 4 bases to trimming and J lost 2 bases; unmatched junction nucleotides: 8. CDR1 and CDR2 (germline): LGHDT, YNNKEL (reference sequence). The CDR3 nucleotides read TGTGCCAGCAGCCCCAGGTTGGACAGGGGTCAAGAGACCCAGTACTTC. This sequence encodes CASSPRLDRGQETQYF.